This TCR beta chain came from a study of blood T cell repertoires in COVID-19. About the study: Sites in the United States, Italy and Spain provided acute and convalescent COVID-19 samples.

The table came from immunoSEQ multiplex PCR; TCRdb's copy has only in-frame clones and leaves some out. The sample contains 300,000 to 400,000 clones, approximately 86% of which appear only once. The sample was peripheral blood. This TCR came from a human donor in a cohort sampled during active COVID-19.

The CDR3 nucleotides are TGCGCCAGCAGCAGCCTGGGGGGGGCCGGGGAGCTGTTTTTT. Translated, it gives CASSSLGGAGELFF. This chain uses TRBV5-1 with TRBJ2-2, with TRBD2 matching 7 bases. There are 14 residues in the CDR3. Per the germline V gene, CDR1 is SGHRS and CDR2 is YFSETQ. The ends lost 4 bases at V and 6 bases at J; junction bases unmatched: 6.